A selection of T cell receptor beta chains follows, all from one sample in a study of beta chain features in type 1 diabetes. Generated by immunoSEQ multiplex PCR, the TCRdb table keeps only in-frame clones and is missing some. This sample has 250,000 to 350,000 clones, with over 11% found just once. Sequenced: naive CD4+ T cells from blood. Source of these receptors: a man aged 30 to 39 with type 1 diabetes. Each CDR3 is given with its conserved first and last residue. The D gene is left open where the match is weak. Clone sizes are given selectively: once, few, many, or a class where the clone is expanded.

TRBJ2-7,few,TRBV6-5,NA,TGTGCCAGCAGTTACCCTAACCGGCGGTTCTCCTACGAGCAGTACTTC,CASSYPNRRFSYEQYF
TRBJ2-7,NA,TRBV6-5,NA,TGTGCCAGCACCCTGCCGAGCAGGCCCCACGAGCAGTACTTC,CASTLPSRPHEQYF
TRBJ1-1,NA,TRBV7-9,TRBD1,TGTGCCAGCAGCCTGGGACAGTATCCTTTCTTT,CASSLGQYPFF
TRBJ2-7,few,TRBV7-9,NA,TGTGCCAGCAGCTCCGCGGGGACAGCCTACGAGCAGTACTTC,CASSSAGTAYEQYF
TRBJ2-7,few,TRBV25-1,TRBD1,TGTGCCAGCAGTGAAGCCGGGACAGGGGGCAAGTACGAGCAGTACTTC,CASSEAGTGGKYEQYF
TRBJ2-5,few,TRBV6-1,TRBD2,TGTGCCAGCAGTGGTCGGGATTGGACTAGCCGTCGGGAGACCCAGTACTTC,CASSGRDWTSRRETQYF
TRBJ2-5,NA,TRBV11-2,TRBD2,TGTGCCAGCAGCTTGACTAGCGGGAGTTTTGAGACCCAGTACTTC,CASSLTSGSFETQYF
TRBJ1-5,NA,TRBV2,TRBD1,TGTGCCAGCAGTGAGAGGACAGGGTCTCAGCCCCAGCATTTT,CASSERTGSQPQHF
TRBJ2-1,NA,TRBV9,TRBD1,TGTGCCAGCAGCTTCAGAGGACAGGGAGCGGCCGGCGAGCAGTTCTTC,CASSFRGQGAAGEQFF
TRBJ2-3,NA,TRBV28,TRBD2,TGTGCCAGCAGTTCGACTAGCGGAGTTATAGATACGCAGTATTTT,CASSSTSGVIDTQYF
TRBJ1-2,few,TRBV27,NA,TGTGCCAGCAGTCCGAACCGGGGAGCTGGCTACACCTTC,CASSPNRGAGYTF
TRBJ2-5,few,TRBV14,NA,TGTGCCAGCAGCCAGATCCGGGTAGGAGAGACCCAGTACTTC,CASSQIRVGETQYF
TRBJ1-5,few,TRBV2,TRBD1,TGTGCCAGCAGTGTTGGGACAGGCAATCAGCCCCAGCATTTT,CASSVGTGNQPQHF
TRBJ1-5,NA,TRBV28,NA,TGTGCCAGCAGTTTGGCCCGTCAGCCCCAGCATTTT,CASSLARQPQHF
TRBJ2-2,NA,TRBV5-8,NA,TGTGCCAGCAGCTTTAGTTCCGACACCGGGGAGCTGTTTTTT,CASSFSSDTGELFF
TRBJ2-7,once,TRBV14,TRBD1,TGTGCCAGCAGCCAATTTATCGGGACAGGGTCCGAGCAGTACTTC,CASSQFIGTGSEQYF
TRBJ2-7,few,TRBV4-3,TRBD1,TGCGCCAGCAGCCGTATCGGGACAGGGGGTTCCGGTTACCCTTACGAGCAGTACTTC,CASSRIGTGGSGYPYEQYF
TRBJ2-2,few,TRBV6-5,NA,TGTGCCAGCAGCCGCACAGGATCAGCTACCGGGGAGCTGTTTTTT,CASSRTGSATGELFF
TRBJ2-3,NA,TRBV9,TRBD2,TGTGCCAGCAGCGTAAGAGCGGGAGTTTCAGAAGATACGCAGTATTTT,CASSVRAGVSEDTQYF
TRBJ2-2,few,TRBV7-3,NA,TGTGCCAGCAGCGCTAGACACAGGGTTTACGGCACCGGGGAGCTGTTTTTT,CASSARHRVYGTGELFF
TRBJ2-7,few,TRBV28,NA,TGTGCCATCGTCACAGGTTCTCGGGAGCAGTACTTC,CAIVTGSREQYF
TRBJ2-3,many,TRBV7-9,NA,TGTGCCAGCAGCTCTAGCACAGATACGCAGTATTTT,CASSSSTDTQYF
TRBJ1-5,NA,TRBV19,NA,TGTGCCAGTAGTAAGACGGGGAGCAATCAGCCCCAGCATTTT,CASSKTGSNQPQHF
TRBJ2-5,few,TRBV7-2,TRBD2,TGTGCCAGCAGCTTAGGTGGCGGGAGGCTGGAGACCCAGTACTTC,CASSLGGGRLETQYF
TRBJ2-2,NA,TRBV19,TRBD2,TGTGCCACCACCCTTGGGCTAGCGGGAGATACCGGGGAGCTGTTTTTT,CATTLGLAGDTGELFF
TRBJ2-3,few,TRBV2,NA,TGTGCCAGCAGCCCCCGCGAGGGCCCAGATACGCAGTATTTT,CASSPREGPDTQYF
TRBJ1-5,NA,TRBV2,NA,TGTGCCAGCGCGTGGGGGCAGGAGCAGCCCCAGCATTTT,CASAWGQEQPQHF
TRBJ2-1,once,TRBV18,TRBD2,TGTGCCAGCTCACCACCGACTAGCGGGAGATCAACCTACAATGAGCAGTTCTTC,CASSPPTSGRSTYNEQFF
TRBJ2-7,few,TRBV7-2,TRBD2,TGTGCCAGCAGCTTAGATGGGACTAGTCGGTTC,CASSLDGTSRF
TRBJ1-1,few,TRBV28,NA,TGTGCCAGCAGTTTATATGGGGGGACGGAAGCTTTCTTT,CASSLYGGTEAFF
TRBJ2-1,NA,TRBV28,NA,TGTGCCAGCAGTCTGACAGGCTTTGATGAGCAGTTCTTC,CASSLTGFDEQFF
TRBJ1-4,few,TRBV19,NA,TGTGCCAGTAAACGAGCGGATAATGAAAAACTGTTTTTT,CASKRADNEKLFF
TRBJ2-3,few,TRBV5-6,TRBD1,TGTGCCAGCAGCTGGGACAGGGGTACAGATACGCAGTATTTT,CASSWDRGTDTQYF
TRBJ1-1,NA,TRBV7-2,NA,TGTGCCAGCAGCTCACAAAGCGATGCTGAAGCTTTCTTT,CASSSQSDAEAFF
TRBJ1-4,few,TRBV10-3,NA,TGTGCCATCAGTGAGACCCCGGGGGGCCTGGGTAATGAAAAACTGTTTTTT,CAISETPGGLGNEKLFF
TRBJ2-5,NA,TRBV4-2,NA,TGTGCCAGCAGCCAAGATCAATCGAGTGGAGAGACCCAGTACTTC,CASSQDQSSGETQYF
TRBJ1-1,few,TRBV5-4,TRBD1,TGTGCCAGCAGCTTGGAGGGGGGACAGGGAGTAGCTTTCTTT,CASSLEGGQGVAFF
TRBJ2-5,few,TRBV18,NA,TGTGCCAGCTCACCAGAGAGTCAAGAGACCCAGTACTTC,CASSPESQETQYF
TRBJ1-1,NA,TRBV4-3,NA,TGCGCCAGCAGCCGACAACAGACCACTGAAGCTTTCTTT,CASSRQQTTEAFF
TRBJ2-7,few,TRBV4-3,NA,TGCGCCAGCAGCCAAGGCGCCCGGAGTTACGAGCAGTACTTC,CASSQGARSYEQYF
TRBJ2-7,NA,TRBV18,NA,TGTGCCAGCTCCGGCCGGGGAGCCCACGAGCAGTACTTC,CASSGRGAHEQYF
TRBJ1-1,few,TRBV2,TRBD1,TGTGCCAGCAGTCTCGACAGGGTACGGGCTTTCTTT,CASSLDRVRAFF
TRBJ2-7,few,TRBV4-2,NA,TGTGCCAGCAGCCAAGATACCGGTTACAGCTACGAGCAGTACTTC,CASSQDTGYSYEQYF
TRBJ1-2,few,TRBV9,NA,TGTGCCAGCAGCGTAGGGACAGCGAACTATGGCTACACCTTC,CASSVGTANYGYTF
TRBJ2-1,few,TRBV5-4,NA,TGTGCCAGCAGCCCCGACTCATACAATGAGCAGTTCTTC,CASSPDSYNEQFF
TRBJ2-7,few,TRBV7-9,NA,TGTGCCAGCAGCTTGAGTATAGGGGACGAGCAGTACTTC,CASSLSIGDEQYF
TRBJ2-5,NA,TRBV18,TRBD2,TGTGCCAGCTCACCACAAGGGACTACCCCCACGACCCAGTACTTC,CASSPQGTTPTTQYF
TRBJ2-1,NA,TRBV29-1,TRBD1,TGCAGCGCTAGAACGACAGGGGATACTGAGCAGTTCTTC,CSARTTGDTEQFF
TRBJ1-5,once,TRBV21-1,NA,TGTGCCAGCAGCATCGTCGGGACAGCGAATCAGCCCCAGCATTTT,CASSIVGTANQPQHF
TRBJ1-5,NA,TRBV4-2,TRBD1,TGTGCCAGCAGCCAAGGGGGGACAGGCGATCAGCCCCAGCATTTT,CASSQGGTGDQPQHF
TRBJ2-5,few,TRBV9,TRBD1,TGTGCCAGCAGCCCACGGACAGGGGGCGAGGAGACCCAGTACTTC,CASSPRTGGEETQYF
TRBJ1-3,NA,TRBV4-1,NA,TGCGCCAGCAGCCAAGATGAGCTCACCATATATTTT,CASSQDELTIYF
TRBJ2-1,NA,TRBV25-1,TRBD2,TGTGCCAGCAGTGGCCTGACTAGCGGCTACAATGAGCAGTTCTTC,CASSGLTSGYNEQFF